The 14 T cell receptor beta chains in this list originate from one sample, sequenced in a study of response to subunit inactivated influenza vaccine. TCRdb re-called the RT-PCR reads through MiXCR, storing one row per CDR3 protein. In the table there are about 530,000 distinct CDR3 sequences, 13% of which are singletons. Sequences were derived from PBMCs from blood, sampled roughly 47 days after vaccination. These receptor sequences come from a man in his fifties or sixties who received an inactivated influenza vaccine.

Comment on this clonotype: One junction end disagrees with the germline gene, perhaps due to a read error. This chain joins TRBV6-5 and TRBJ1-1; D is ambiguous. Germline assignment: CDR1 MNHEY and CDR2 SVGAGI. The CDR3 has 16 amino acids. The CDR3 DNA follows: TGTGCCAGCAGATACTCCACCACCGGAGAGAACACTGAAGCTTTCTTT. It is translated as CASRYSTTGENTEAFF.

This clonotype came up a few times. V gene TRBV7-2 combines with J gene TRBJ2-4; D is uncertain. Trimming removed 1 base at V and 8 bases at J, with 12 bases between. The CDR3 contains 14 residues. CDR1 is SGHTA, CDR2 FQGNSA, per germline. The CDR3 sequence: CASSLVGVLDIQYF. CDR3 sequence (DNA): TGTGCCAGCAGCTTAGTCGGCGTGCTGGACATTCAGTACTTC.

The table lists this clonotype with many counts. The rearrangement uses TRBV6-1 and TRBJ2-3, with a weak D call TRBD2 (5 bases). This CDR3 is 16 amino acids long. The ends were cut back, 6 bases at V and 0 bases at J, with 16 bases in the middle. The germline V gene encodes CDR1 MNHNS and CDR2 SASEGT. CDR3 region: CASSLWESASTDTQYF. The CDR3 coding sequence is TGTGCCAGCAGCCTTTGGGAGTCCGCTAGCACAGATACGCAGTATTTT.

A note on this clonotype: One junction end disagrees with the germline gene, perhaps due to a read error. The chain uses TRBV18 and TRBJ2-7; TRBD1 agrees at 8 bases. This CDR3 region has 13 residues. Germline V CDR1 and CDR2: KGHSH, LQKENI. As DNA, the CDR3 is TGTGCCAGCTCCCGGGACAGGACCTACGAGCAGCACTTC. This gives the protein CASSRDRTYEQHF.

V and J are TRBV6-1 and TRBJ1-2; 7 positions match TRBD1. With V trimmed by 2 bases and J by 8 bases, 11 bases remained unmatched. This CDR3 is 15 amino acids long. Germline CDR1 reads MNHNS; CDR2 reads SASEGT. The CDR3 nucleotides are TGTGCCAGCAGTGAAATTTTATTGACAGGGAAAGGCTACACCTTC. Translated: CASSEILLTGKGYTF.

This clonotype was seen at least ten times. CDR3 residues: CASSVRLTGELFF. The CDR3 DNA reads as TGTGCCAGCAGCGTAAGGTTAACCGGGGAGCTGTTTTTT. This chain connects TRBV7-9 to TRBJ2-2; D unclear. CDR1 and CDR2 (germline): SEHNR, FQNEAQ (reference sequence). The V and J ends lost 5 bases and 5 bases respectively, with 9 bases between them. The CDR3 sequence is 13 residues long.

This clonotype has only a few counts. Here the CDR3 reads CATGTGTSGASSYNEQFF. The CDR3 coding sequence is TGTGCCACCGGTACCGGGACTAGCGGAGCGAGCTCCTACAATGAGCAGTTCTTC. The rearrangement uses TRBV24-1 and TRBJ2-1, with 11 bases identical to TRBD2. This CDR3 contains 18 residues. The ends lost 9 bases at V and 0 bases at J; junction bases unmatched: 12. Germline V gene lookup returns CDR1 KGHDR and CDR2 SFDVKD.

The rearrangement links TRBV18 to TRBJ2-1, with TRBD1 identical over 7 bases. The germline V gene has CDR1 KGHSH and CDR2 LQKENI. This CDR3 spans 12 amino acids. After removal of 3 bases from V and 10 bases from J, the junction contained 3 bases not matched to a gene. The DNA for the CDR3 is TGTGCCAGCTCACCTAACAGGGGCGAGCAGTTCTTC. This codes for CASSPNRGEQFF.

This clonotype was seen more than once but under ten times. Here the CDR3 DNA reads TGCAGCGTTGTATTTGGGGACCCATCGGGTGGCTACACCTTC. This encodes CSVVFGDPSGGYTF. This rearrangement joins TRBV29-1 to TRBJ1-2, with D maybe TRBD1 (5 bases). CDR1 and CDR2 from the germline V gene are SQVTM and ANQGSEA. V lost 4 bases and J lost 7, with 19 bases in between. The CDR3 has 14 amino acids.

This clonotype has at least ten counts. The CDR3 here is CASSEGPYEQYF. In DNA, the CDR3 is TGTGCCAGCAGTGAAGGACCCTACGAGCAGTACTTC. This chain connects TRBV6-1 to TRBJ2-7, with D unclear. This CDR3 has 12 amino acids. The germline CDR1 and CDR2 sequences are MNHNS and SASEGT. V lost 1 base, J lost 2 bases, and 3 bases lay in between.

CDR3 residues: CASSRWDRPSGTEAFF. The DNA of the CDR3 is TGTGCCAGCAGCCGGTGGGACAGGCCCTCGGGAACTGAAGCTTTCTTT. The chain is built from TRBV3-1 and TRBJ1-1; 8 bases align to TRBD1. This CDR3 is 16 amino acids long. V gave up 4 bases and J gave up 5 bases; unmatched junction bases: 12. From germline, CDR1 is LGHDT and CDR2 YNNKEL (reference sequence).

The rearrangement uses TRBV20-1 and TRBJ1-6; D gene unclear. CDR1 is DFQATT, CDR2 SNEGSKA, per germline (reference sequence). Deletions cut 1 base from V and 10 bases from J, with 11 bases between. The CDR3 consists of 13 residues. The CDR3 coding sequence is TGCAGTGCTAGAGTAATCTGGGGATCACCCCTCCACTTT. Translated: CSARVIWGSPLHF.

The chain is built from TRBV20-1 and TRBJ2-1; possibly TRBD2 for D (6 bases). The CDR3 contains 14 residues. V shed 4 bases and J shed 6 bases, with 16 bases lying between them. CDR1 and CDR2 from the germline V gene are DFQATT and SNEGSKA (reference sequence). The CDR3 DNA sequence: TGCAGTGCTATAGGGCTTCAAGCGGGCAATGAGCAGTTCTTC. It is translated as CSAIGLQAGNEQFF.

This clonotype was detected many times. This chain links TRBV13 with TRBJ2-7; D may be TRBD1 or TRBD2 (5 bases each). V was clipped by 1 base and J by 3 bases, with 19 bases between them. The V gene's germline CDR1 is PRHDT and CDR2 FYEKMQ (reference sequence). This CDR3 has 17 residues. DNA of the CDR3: TGTGCCAGCAGCTTAGACGGCGGGCTTGGGGACCACTACGAGCAGTACTTC. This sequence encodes CASSLDGGLGDHYEQYF.